A single sample is the source of the 4 T cell receptor beta chains below, sequenced in a study of T cells in Graves' hyperthyroidism and ophthalmopathy. RNA transcripts served as the template for amplifying TCR beta CDR3 regions. First-round RT-PCR targeting the TCR CDR3 was performed with the HTBI primer set. TCRdb fed the multiplex PCR reads into MiXCR, producing one record per CDR3 protein. Of around 560,000 distinct CDR3 sequences in the sample, 16% are singletons; the top ten hold about 20%. The sequenced material came from blood. These receptors all stem from a woman younger than 35 with Graves' hyperthyroidism.

In this sample, this clonotype turned up once. Just one base apart from a much larger clone, this may be a read error. CDR3: CSARDFTAHDQFF. CDR3 nucleotides: TGCAGTGCTAGAGATTTTACAGCCCATGACCAGTTCTTC. The chain employs TRBV20-1 and TRBJ2-1, with D uncertain. This CDR3 is 13 amino acids long. Germline V gives CDR1 DFQATT, CDR2 SNEGSKA (reference sequence).

Notes on this clonotype: A read error may explain this, as a much larger clone is one base away. This chain uses TRBV5-1 with TRBJ2-2; TRBD2 matches 10 bases. CDR3 length: 15 residues. Germline assignment: CDR1 SGHRS and CDR2 YFSETQ. V shed 6 bases, J shed 10 bases, and the junction held 12 bases outside the gene matches. The CDR3, as DNA: TGCGCCAGCATCGGGCTAGCGGGAGAGGACGTGGAGCTGTTTTTT. It encodes CASIGLAGEDVELFF.

The chain uses TRBV7-9 and TRBJ1-1, with no clear D. Trimming removed 3 bases from V and 3 bases from J, with 8 bases in between. Germline loops: CDR1 SEHNR, CDR2 FQNEAQ (reference sequence). CDR3 length: 13 residues. CDR3 coding DNA: TGTGCCAGCAGCTTTACGGCGTACACTGAAGCTTTCTTT. It encodes CASSFTAYTEAFF. Looking up the rest from reference TRBV7-9 and TRBJ1-1 gives the full variable domain: DTGVSQNPRHKITKRGQNVTFRCDPISEHNRLYWYRQTLGQGPEFLTYFQNEAQLEKSRLLSDRFSAERPKGSFSTLEIQRTEQGDSAMYLCASSFTAYTEAFFGQGTRLTVV.

This clonotype was counted ten times or more. V is TRBV7-2 and J is TRBJ2-5, with D unresolved. The V end was cut by 2 bases, the J end by 5 bases, with 3 bases between. Germline CDR1 SGHTA, CDR2 FQGNSA. The CDR3 is 11 residues long. The CDR3 reads CASSLPETQYF. CDR3 sequence (DNA): TGTGCCAGCAGCTTACCCGAGACCCAGTACTTC.